This passage covers 18 T cell receptor beta chains from one sample sequenced in a study of T cell clones after liver transplantation. Sequencing used immunoSEQ multiplex PCR; TCRdb keeps in-frame clones, though not all of them. The sample shows around 60,000 clones, 71% of them seen only once. Sequencing used CD4+ T cells from blood, obtained before liver transplant. Receptor source: a human donor who received a liver transplant.

Note on this clone: One junction end does not reproduce the germline sequence, and a read error may be involved. CDR3 sequence reads: CGSGSQYEQYF. CDR3 in DNA: TGCGGGAGCGGGAGCCAATACGAGCAGTACTTC. The rearrangement links TRBV28 to TRBJ2-7; 8 nucleotides match TRBD2. The CDR3 totals 11 residues. The germline CDR1 and CDR2 sequences are MDHEN and SYDVKM.

For the CDR3, the DNA is TGTGCCAGCAGCAGTGGGGCAGGGCTATCGGGCGAGCAGTACTTC. This sequence encodes CASSSGAGLSGEQYF. The chain employs TRBV7-9 and TRBJ2-7; weak D call: TRBD1 (5 bases). The CDR3 runs to 15 residues. Germline CDR1 is SEHNR and CDR2 is FQNEAQ (reference sequence). Between the trimmed V and J ends, which lost 5 bases and 6 bases, there was a span of 20 bases.

The CDR3 loop reads CAVSGGENYGYTF. DNA of the CDR3: TGTGCCGTCTCCGGCGGGGAAAACTATGGCTACACCTTC. V and J are TRBV10-3 and TRBJ1-2, with unresolved D. The V end lost 11 bases, the J end lost 2 bases, and 15 bases lay between the germline ends. This CDR3 region has 13 residues. Germline lookup yields CDR1 ENHRY and CDR2 SYGVKD.

This clone was observed a single time. The chain recombines TRBV4-1 with TRBJ2-3, with D unclear. CDR3 length: 15 residues. Germline CDR1 reads MGHRA; CDR2 reads YSYEKL. The V gene lost 0 bases and the J gene lost 3 bases, with 10 bases spanning the gap. The CDR3 here is CASSQDNSFTDTQYF. The DNA for the CDR3 is TGCGCCAGCAGCCAAGATAATAGCTTTACAGATACGCAGTATTTT.

The rearrangement uses TRBV30 and TRBJ2-2, with a tentative D call TRBD1 (6 bases). The CDR3 spans 14 residues. The germline V gene encodes CDR1 GTSNPN and CDR2 SVGIG (reference sequence). V dropped 1 base and J dropped 8 bases, with 14 bases sitting between them. In DNA, the CDR3 is TGTGCCTGGAGTGGGCCAGGGGTTTTAGGGGAGCTGTTTTTT. Protein product: CAWSGPGVLGELFF.

This clone was found a few times. The chain is built from TRBV7-2 and TRBJ1-3, with 7 positions matching TRBD1. The germline V gene encodes CDR1 SGHTA and CDR2 FQGNSA. V shed 5 bases, J shed 4 bases, and the junction held 5 bases outside the gene matches. CDR3 length: 14 residues. The DNA of the CDR3 is TGTGCCAGCAGCCTTGGGACAGTCGGAAACACCATATATTTT. It specifies CASSLGTVGNTIYF.

J is TRBJ1-5 and V is TRBV4-1; a possible D gene is TRBD1 (6 bases). CDR1 is MGHRA and CDR2 is YSYEKL in the germline V gene. Trimming took 0 bases from V and 2 from J, leaving 11 bases between them. The CDR3 is made up of 16 amino acids. CDR3 sequence (DNA): TGCGCCAGCAGCCAAGAAGGCGCAGGGGGCAATCAGCCCCAGCATTTT. Encoded protein: CASSQEGAGGNQPQHF.

This chain links TRBV5-1 with TRBJ2-1; 8 nucleotides line up with TRBD2. Germline values: CDR1 SGHRS, CDR2 YFSETQ. The V and J ends lost 2 bases and 5 bases, in that order; junction bases with no gene match: 12. This CDR3 has 17 residues. The DNA of the CDR3 is TGCGCCAGCAGCTTCCCCCGGGGCGGGGGGTCCCACAATGAGCAGTTCTTC. It is translated as CASSFPRGGGSHNEQFF.

This clone counts as medium-sized (0.01 to 0.1%). This CDR3 is CASSGGGESPLHF. CDR3 nucleotides: TGTGCCAGCAGCGGAGGCGGGGAGTCACCCCTCCACTTT. This chain uses TRBV9 with TRBJ1-6; D is ambiguous. With 3 bases removed from V and 10 bases from J, the gap between germline ends came to 11 bases. This CDR3 contains 13 residues. CDR1 and CDR2 (germline): SGDLS, YYNGEE.

This clone was counted between two and nine times. This chain connects TRBV30 to TRBJ1-6, with D unresolved. Germline V gene sequence: CDR1 GTSNPN, CDR2 SVGIG (reference sequence). This CDR3 has 14 residues. V lost 4 bases and J lost 3, with 10 bases in between. CDR3 sequence (DNA): TGTGCCTGGACCGGGGTCCACTATAATTCACCCCTCCACTTT. This encodes CAWTGVHYNSPLHF. Combining the CDR3 with reference TRBV30 and TRBJ1-6 gives the whole variable domain SQTIHQWPATLVQPVGSPLSLECTVEGTSNPNLYWYRQAAGRGLQLLFYSVGIGQISSEVPQNLSASRPQDRQFILSSKKLLLSDSGFYLCAWTGVHYNSPLHFGNGTRLTVT.

This clone has a handful of counts. This chain connects TRBV2 to TRBJ2-7; D is perhaps TRBD1 (6 bases). The CDR3 spans 14 residues. V lost 7 bases to trimming and J lost 0 bases, with 13 bases between them. CDR1 is SNHLY, CDR2 FYNNEI, per germline. DNA for the CDR3: TGTGCCAGCAAACAGGGAAGGAGCTCCTACGAGCAGTACTTC. This codes for CASKQGRSSYEQYF.

The chain uses TRBV19 and TRBJ2-2; D unresolved. V lost 5 bases and J 4 bases, leaving 5 bases between the germline ends. The CDR3 extends over 12 amino acids. Per germline, CDR1 LNHDA and CDR2 SQIVND (reference sequence). This CDR3 is CASSPSTGELFF. CDR3 nucleotides: TGTGCCAGTAGTCCTTCCACCGGGGAGCTGTTTTTT.

This rearrangement joins TRBV7-9 to TRBJ2-3; 8 bases align to TRBD1. This CDR3 comprises 15 residues. Germline V gene sequence: CDR1 SEHNR, CDR2 FQNEAQ (reference sequence). V lost 5 bases to trimming and J lost 3 bases; unmatched junction nucleotides: 7. The CDR3 DNA reads TGTGCCAGCAGCCCAATTGACAGGGGTACAGATACGCAGTATTTT. Its translation is CASSPIDRGTDTQYF.

This clone was picked up a small number of times. V gene TRBV6-5 combines with J gene TRBJ2-3; unclear D gene. This CDR3 has 13 amino acids. The germline gives CDR1 MNHEY, CDR2 SVGAGI. V shed 8 bases and J shed 2 bases, with 11 bases lying between them. CDR3 sequence: CASFQAATDTQYF. The CDR3 DNA follows: TGTGCCAGCTTCCAGGCCGCCACAGATACGCAGTATTTT.

The chain joins TRBV28 to TRBJ2-1; D possibly corresponds to TRBD2 (5 bases). Germline CDR1 and CDR2: MDHEN and SYDVKM. The CDR3 extends over 13 amino acids. The V gene lost 5 bases and the J gene lost 3 bases, with 8 bases spanning the gap. CDR3 sequence reads: CASSRTGYNEQFF. The CDR3 bases are TGTGCCAGCAGTCGGACTGGCTACAATGAGCAGTTCTTC. Complete variable domain (other parts from reference TRBV28 and TRBJ2-1): DVKVTQSSRYLVKRTGEKVFLECVQDMDHENMFWYRQDPGLGLRLIYFSYDVKMKEKGDIPEGYSVSREKKERFSLILESASTNQTSMYLCASSRTGYNEQFFGPGTRLTVL.

This chain joins TRBV27 and TRBJ2-7; 7 bases are shared with TRBD1. The CDR3 runs to 14 residues. J gave up 0 bases and V 6 bases, and 5 bases lay outside the gene matches. The germline CDR1 and CDR2 sequences are MNHEY and SMNVEV (reference sequence). CDR3: CASRSGQASYEQYF. The CDR3 nucleotides are TGTGCCAGCAGGTCCGGACAGGCCTCCTACGAGCAGTACTTC.

The J gene is TRBJ1-1, the V gene TRBV19, with 9 bases that match TRBD1. CDR1 and CDR2 from the germline V gene are LNHDA and SQIVND (reference sequence). Trimming cost V 7 bases and J 3 bases; bases outside gene matches: 3. The CDR3 extends over 13 amino acids. As DNA, the CDR3 is TGTGCCAGTAACAGGGGGCGCGACACTGAAGCTTTCTTT. Its protein product is CASNRGRDTEAFF.

This rearrangement joins TRBV6-1 to TRBJ1-3; D is perhaps TRBD1 (5 bases). V lost 11 bases, J lost 4 bases, and 12 bases lay in between. The germline V gene encodes CDR1 MNHNS and CDR2 SASEGT. This CDR3 has 12 residues. The CDR3 DNA follows: TGTGCCTCCCGACAGTCCGGAAACACCATATATTTT. Its translation is CASRQSGNTIYF.